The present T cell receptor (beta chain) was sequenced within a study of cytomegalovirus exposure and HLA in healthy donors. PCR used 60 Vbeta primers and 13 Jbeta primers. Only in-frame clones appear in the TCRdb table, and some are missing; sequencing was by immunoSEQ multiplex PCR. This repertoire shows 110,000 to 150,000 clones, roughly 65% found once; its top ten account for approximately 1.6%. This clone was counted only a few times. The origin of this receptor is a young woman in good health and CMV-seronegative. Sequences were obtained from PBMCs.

The chain's CDR3 is CASSFNKGKGETQYF. In DNA, the CDR3 is TGTGCCAGCAGCTTCAATAAGGGGAAGGGGGAGACCCAGTACTTC. The chain couples TRBV7-2 to TRBJ2-5; tentatively, D is TRBD1 (5 bases). The ends were cut back, 3 bases at V and 5 bases at J, with 16 bases in the middle. This CDR3 is 15 amino acids long. The V gene's germline CDR1 is SGHTA and CDR2 FQGNSA.